Listed below are T cell receptor beta chains from one sample, sequenced in a study of CD8 T cells in Susac syndrome. TCRdb called the immunoSEQ multiplex PCR reads again in MiXCR, with one record for every CDR3 protein. In the table there are more than 150,000 distinct CDR3 sequences, approximately 96% of which are singletons. The sample comprised CD4+ T cells from PBMCs. The receptors shown here come from a human donor with Susac syndrome. CDR3s include the opening cysteine and the closing phenylalanine or tryptophan. A D gene is named only where the DNA matches it firmly. For some rows the clone size is stated as once, few or many, or as a class when expanded; others skip it.

15	TRBV24-1	-	-	TRBJ1-4	CATSEGGPTNEKLFF	TGTGCCACCAGTGAGGGCGGGCCAACTAATGAAAAACTGTTTTTT
12	TRBV12-3/TRBV12-4	-	-	TRBJ1-6	CASSLENSPLHF	TGTGCCAGCAGTTTGGAGAATTCACCCCTCCACTTT
19	TRBV3-1	TRBD1	-	TRBJ2-2	CASSQTPGQTNANTGELFF	TGTGCCAGCAGCCAGACACCGGGACAGACAAACGCGAACACCGGGGAGCTGTTTTTT
14	TRBV14	TRBD1	-	TRBJ1-4	CASSQRTGNEKLFF	TGTGCCAGCAGCCAGAGGACAGGGAATGAAAAACTGTTTTTT
11	TRBV3-1	-	-	TRBJ1-1	CASSQDLEAFF	TGTGCCAGCAGCCAAGATCTGGAAGCTTTCTTT
14	TRBV29-1	-	once	TRBJ2-2	CSARPSPGTGELFF	TGCAGCGCCCGGCCGAGCCCGGGGACCGGGGAGCTGTTTTTT
15	TRBV5-1	-	-	TRBJ1-1	CASSLRTEGNTEAFF	TGCGCCAGCAGCTTGCGGACAGAGGGGAACACTGAAGCTTTCTTT
13	TRBV15	-	-	TRBJ2-5	CATSRPDLETQYF	TGTGCCACCAGCAGGCCGGACTTGGAGACCCAGTACTTC
16	TRBV29-1	TRBD1	-	TRBJ2-6	CSVGDRKVTGANVLTF	TGCAGCGTTGGGGACAGGAAAGTAACTGGGGCCAACGTCCTGACTTTC
13	TRBV7-2	-	-	TRBJ2-5	CASSVRDQETQYF	TGTGCCAGCAGCGTCCGGGACCAAGAGACCCAGTACTTC
9	TRBV9	-	-	TRBJ2-7	CASSAFRRF	TGTGCCAGCAGCGCCTTCCGTAGGTTC
13	TRBV7-2	TRBD2	-	TRBJ2-1	CASSNGLALEQFF	TGTGCCAGCAGCAATGGACTAGCTCTTGAGCAGTTCTTC
17	TRBV19	TRBD1	-	TRBJ1-1	CASSIDYRGTSNTEAFF	TGTGCCAGTAGTATAGACTACAGGGGGACCTCGAACACTGAAGCTTTCTTT
14	TRBV7-9	-	once	TRBJ1-5	CASSLGGENQPQHF	TGTGCCAGCAGCTTAGGTGGGGAGAATCAGCCCCAGCATTTT
16	TRBV20-1	-	-	TRBJ1-5	CSARDPTVYSNQPQHF	TGCAGTGCTAGAGACCCGACGGTGTATAGCAATCAGCCCCAGCATTTT
12	TRBV6-2/TRBV6-3	-	once	TRBJ2-7	CASAGMSYEQYF	TGTGCCAGCGCCGGGATGAGTTACGAGCAGTACTTC
14	TRBV3-1	-	-	TRBJ1-5	CASSPAGSGQPQHF	TGTGCCAGCAGCCCGGCAGGGTCAGGCCAGCCCCAGCATTTT
16	TRBV24-1	TRBD1	-	TRBJ2-1	CATSDRQGENSGGQFF	TGTGCCACCAGTGATCGGCAGGGGGAGAACTCAGGGGGGCAGTTCTTC
12	TRBV19	-	-	TRBJ2-2	CASSIFTGELFF	TGTGCCAGTAGTATTTTCACCGGGGAGCTGTTTTTT
11	TRBV2	-	-	TRBJ2-7	CASRGEYEQYF	TGTGCCAGCCGGGGCGAATACGAGCAGTACTTC
15	TRBV25-1	-	-	TRBJ1-4	CASCGQPATNEKLFF	TGTGCCAGCTGTGGACAGCCAGCAACTAATGAAAAACTGTTTTTT
13	TRBV29-1	-	-	TRBJ2-5	CSVPGENQETQYF	TGCAGCGTACCTGGGGAGAACCAAGAGACCCAGTACTTC
12	TRBV20-1	TRBD1	-	TRBJ2-7	CSVSATGVEQYF	TGCAGTGTGTCGGCGACAGGGGTCGAGCAGTACTTC
15	TRBV12-3/TRBV12-4	-	-	TRBJ1-6	CASSFVGANNSPLHF	TGTGCCAGCAGTTTCGTGGGGGCCAATAATTCACCCCTCCACTTT
12	TRBV20-1	-	-	TRBJ1-6	CSARDVVSPLHF	TGCAGTGCTAGGGACGTCGTTTCACCCCTCCACTTT
14	TRBV12-3/TRBV12-4	TRBD1	-	TRBJ1-6	CASRDGQGNSPLHF	TGTGCCAGCAGGGATGGACAGGGAAATTCACCCCTCCACTTT
12	TRBV29-1	-	-	TRBJ2-7	CSVGRGPYEQYF	TGCAGCGTTGGACGGGGACCCTACGAGCAGTACTTC
17	TRBV3-1	TRBD1	-	TRBJ1-2	CASSQEPQGTGRNGYTF	TGTGCCAGCAGCCAAGAACCCCAGGGGACAGGGCGGAATGGCTACACCTTC
14	TRBV15	-	-	TRBJ2-5	CATSSPPVGETQYF	TGTGCCACCAGCAGTCCCCCTGTAGGGGAGACCCAGTACTTC
14	TRBV7-9	-	-	TRBJ2-7	CASSLGGGHHEQYF	TGTGCCAGCAGCTTAGGAGGAGGGCATCACGAGCAGTACTTC
15	TRBV20-1	TRBD2	once	TRBJ2-1	CSASSGGGAQDEQFF	TGCAGTGCTAGTAGTGGCGGGGGGGCCCAGGATGAGCAGTTCTTC
14	TRBV15	-	-	TRBJ1-5	CATSRGGPGQPQHF	TGTGCCACCAGCAGAGGGGGGCCCGGTCAGCCCCAGCATTTT
15	TRBV29-1	TRBD2	-	TRBJ2-3	CSVDLVAGGPDTQYF	TGCAGCGTTGATTTGGTAGCGGGGGGCCCAGATACGCAGTATTTT
13	TRBV20-1	TRBD2	-	TRBJ2-3	CSVGGGAADTQYF	TGCAGTGTCGGCGGGGGGGCGGCAGATACGCAGTATTTT
15	TRBV7-9	TRBD1	-	TRBJ2-7	CASSLPPGGSYEQYF	TGTGCCAGCAGCCTTCCTCCAGGGGGCTCCTACGAGCAGTACTTC
17	TRBV15	-	-	TRBJ2-7	CATSRDPPGSVGNEQYF	TGTGCCACCAGCAGAGATCCCCCGGGTAGCGTGGGCAACGAGCAGTACTTC
12	TRBV6-5	TRBD1	-	TRBJ1-1	CASTTGGTEAFF	TGTGCCAGCACGACAGGGGGCACTGAAGCTTTCTTT
14	TRBV20-1	-	-	TRBJ2-5	CSATKGHREETQYF	TGCAGTGCAACAAAGGGGCACAGAGAAGAGACCCAGTACTTC
14	TRBV7-2	-	once	TRBJ2-2	CASSLSSGTGELFF	TGTGCCAGCAGCTTATCGAGCGGCACCGGGGAGCTGTTTTTT
15	TRBV6-5	-	-	TRBJ2-4	CASTEGGVAKNIQYF	TGTGCCAGCACCGAAGGGGGGGTAGCCAAAAACATTCAGTACTTC